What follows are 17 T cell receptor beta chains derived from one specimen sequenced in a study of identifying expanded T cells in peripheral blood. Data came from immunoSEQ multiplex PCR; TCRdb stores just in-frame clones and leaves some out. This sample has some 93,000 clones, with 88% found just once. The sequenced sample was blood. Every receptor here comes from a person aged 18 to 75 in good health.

CDR3 coding DNA: TGTGCCAGCGGCCGGGACAGGGCGCCCGCCGCAACTAATGAAAAACTGTTTTTT. Its translation is CASGRDRAPAATNEKLFF. The rearrangement uses TRBV27 and TRBJ1-4; 9 nucleotides line up with TRBD1. The junction had 13 bases not matched to a gene; V was cut back by 8 bases and J by 0 bases. The CDR3 totals 18 residues. CDR1 and CDR2 (germline): MNHEY, SMNVEV (reference sequence).

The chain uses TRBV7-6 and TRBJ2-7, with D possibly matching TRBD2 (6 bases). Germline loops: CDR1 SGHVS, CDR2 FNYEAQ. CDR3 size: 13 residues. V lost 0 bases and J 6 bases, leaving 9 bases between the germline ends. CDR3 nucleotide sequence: TGTGCCAGCAGCTTAGCGCTGGAGGGCGAGCAGTACTTC. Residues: CASSLALEGEQYF.

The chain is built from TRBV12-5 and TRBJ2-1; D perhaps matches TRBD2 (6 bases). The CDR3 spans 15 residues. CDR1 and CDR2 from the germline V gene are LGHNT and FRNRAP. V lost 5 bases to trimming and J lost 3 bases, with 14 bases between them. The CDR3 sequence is CASGLRTGVYNEQFF. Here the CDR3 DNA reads TGTGCTAGTGGTCTGAGGACGGGGGTCTACAATGAGCAGTTCTTC.

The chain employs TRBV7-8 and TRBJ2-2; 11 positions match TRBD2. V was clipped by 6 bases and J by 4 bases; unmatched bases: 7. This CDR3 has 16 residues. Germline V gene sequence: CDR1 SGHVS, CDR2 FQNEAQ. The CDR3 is CASSLTSGRSTGELFF. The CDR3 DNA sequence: TGTGCCAGCAGTTTAACTAGCGGGAGAAGCACCGGGGAGCTGTTTTTT.

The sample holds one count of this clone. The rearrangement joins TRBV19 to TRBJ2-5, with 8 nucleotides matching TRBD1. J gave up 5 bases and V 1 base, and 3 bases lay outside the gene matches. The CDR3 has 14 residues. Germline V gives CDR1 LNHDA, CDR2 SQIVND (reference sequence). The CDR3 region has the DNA TGTGCCAGTAGTATAGGACAGGGGATGGAGACCCAGTACTTC. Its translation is CASSIGQGMETQYF.

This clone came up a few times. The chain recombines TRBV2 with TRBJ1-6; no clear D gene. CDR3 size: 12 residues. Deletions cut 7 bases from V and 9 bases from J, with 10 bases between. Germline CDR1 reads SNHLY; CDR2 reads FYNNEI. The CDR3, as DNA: TGTGCCAGCATTGGGTGGGTTTCACCCCTCCACTTT. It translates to CASIGWVSPLHF.

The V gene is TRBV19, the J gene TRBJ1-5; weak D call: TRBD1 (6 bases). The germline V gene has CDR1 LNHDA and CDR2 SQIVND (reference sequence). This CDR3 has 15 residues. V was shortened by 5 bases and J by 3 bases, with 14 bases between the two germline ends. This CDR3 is CASSPSRGVNQPQHF. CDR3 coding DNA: TGTGCCAGTAGTCCGAGCAGGGGAGTCAATCAGCCCCAGCATTTT.

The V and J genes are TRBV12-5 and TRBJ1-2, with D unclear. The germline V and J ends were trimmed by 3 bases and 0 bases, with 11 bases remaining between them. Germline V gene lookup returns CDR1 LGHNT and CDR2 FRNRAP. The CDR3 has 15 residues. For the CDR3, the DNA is TGTGCTAGTGGTTTAGGTTCCGGGGCTAACTATGGCTACACCTTC. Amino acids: CASGLGSGANYGYTF.

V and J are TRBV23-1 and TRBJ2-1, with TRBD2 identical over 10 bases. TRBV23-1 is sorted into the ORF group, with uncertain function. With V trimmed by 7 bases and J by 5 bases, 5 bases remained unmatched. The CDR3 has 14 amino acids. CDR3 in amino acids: CASKWTSGNNEQFF. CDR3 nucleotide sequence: TGCGCCAGCAAGTGGACTAGCGGAAACAATGAGCAGTTCTTC.

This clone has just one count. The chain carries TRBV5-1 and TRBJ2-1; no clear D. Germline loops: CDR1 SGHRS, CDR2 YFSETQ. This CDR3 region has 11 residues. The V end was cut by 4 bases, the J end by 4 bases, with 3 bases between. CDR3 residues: CASSLYNEQFF. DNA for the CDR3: TGCGCCAGCAGCCTATACAATGAGCAGTTCTTC.

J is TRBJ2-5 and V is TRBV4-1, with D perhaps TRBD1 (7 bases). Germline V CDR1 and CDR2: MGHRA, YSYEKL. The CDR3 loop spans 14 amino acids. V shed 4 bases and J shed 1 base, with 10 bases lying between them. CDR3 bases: TGCGCCAGCAGCCCAGGGGGGCCCCAAGAGACCCAGTACTTC. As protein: CASSPGGPQETQYF.

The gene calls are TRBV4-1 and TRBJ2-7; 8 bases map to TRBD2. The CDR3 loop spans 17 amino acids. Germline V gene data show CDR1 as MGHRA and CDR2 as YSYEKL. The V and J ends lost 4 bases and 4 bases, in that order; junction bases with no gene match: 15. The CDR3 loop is CASSLYIAGTSSYEQYF. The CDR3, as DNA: TGCGCCAGCAGCCTGTATATTGCTGGGACTAGTTCTTACGAGCAGTACTTC.

CDR3 nucleotides: TGTGCCAGCACCGAAACTGGGGCTGAGCAGTTCTTC. This gives the protein CASTETGAEQFF. This chain uses TRBV27 with TRBJ2-1, with a possible D match to TRBD1 (5 bases). CDR1 is MNHEY and CDR2 is SMNVEV in the germline V gene (reference sequence). The V and J ends lost 7 bases and 9 bases respectively, with 13 bases between them. The CDR3 runs 12 residues.

The CDR3 region has the DNA TGTGCCAGCAGCGCCACTCGATCCGGTGAGACAGTACGCTCCTACAATGAGCAGTTCTTC. This encodes CASSATRSGETVRSYNEQFF. The chain recombines TRBV7-3 with TRBJ2-1; tentatively, D is TRBD1 (5 bases). The length of the CDR3 is 20 residues. Trimming took 5 bases from V and 0 from J, leaving 26 bases between them. Germline values: CDR1 SGHTA, CDR2 FQGTGA.

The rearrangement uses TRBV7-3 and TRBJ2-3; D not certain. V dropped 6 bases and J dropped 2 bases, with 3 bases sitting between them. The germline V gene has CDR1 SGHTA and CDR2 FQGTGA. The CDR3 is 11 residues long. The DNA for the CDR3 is TGTGCCAGCAGTTCCACAGATACGCAGTATTTT. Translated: CASSSTDTQYF.

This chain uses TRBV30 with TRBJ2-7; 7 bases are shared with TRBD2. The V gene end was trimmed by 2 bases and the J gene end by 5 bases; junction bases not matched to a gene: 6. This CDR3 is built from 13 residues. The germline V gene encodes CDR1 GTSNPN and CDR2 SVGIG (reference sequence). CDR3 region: CAWSRRGTDEQYF. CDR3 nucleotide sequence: TGTGCCTGGAGTCGGCGGGGGACGGACGAGCAGTACTTC.

CDR3 bases: TGTGCCAGCAGCTTTCAGGGGGCTATAACTAATGAAAAACTGTTTTTT. Translating gives CASSFQGAITNEKLFF. This sequence joins TRBV7-9 and TRBJ1-4; 8 nucleotides align to TRBD1. The germline V gene encodes CDR1 SEHNR and CDR2 FQNEAQ (reference sequence). CDR3 length equals 16 residues. Trimming at V came to 3 bases and at J to 1 base, leaving 4 bases not matched to a gene.